The sample holds a few counts of the clone carrying this TCR beta chain. No antigen is known for it. This specimen belongs to a study of Graves' ophthalmopathy and Graves' hyperthyroidism. Background on the study: The term stable hyperthyroidism indicated an absence of ophthalmopathy within 18 months of follow-up. Whole-study results and caveats: In blood appeared most of the expanded thyroid clonotypes whose frequency exceeded 0.001.

Hyperthyroidism cases were recent diagnoses of under 2 months' duration in people aged 18 to 65. The authors amplified TCR beta CDR3 regions from RNA transcripts. A first-round RT-PCR used HTBI primers, followed by a second-round multiplex PCR. TCRdb fed the multiplex PCR reads into MiXCR, producing one record per CDR3 protein. The sample includes around 1,200,000 distinct CDR3 sequences, roughly 35% of them seen just once. Germline CDR1 is LGHNA and CDR2 is YSLEER. The CDR3 consists of 16 residues. After removal of 1 base from V and 2 bases from J, the junction contained 7 bases not matched to a gene.

The chain uses TRBV4-3 and TRBJ1-1; the match to TRBD1 covers 7 bases. The sequenced sample was peripheral blood or thyroid tissue (not recorded which). This receptor was taken from an adult man with Graves' hyperthyroidism. For the CDR3, the DNA is TGCGCCAGCAGCCAAGGAACCGGGACAGATAACACTGAAGCTTTCTTT. Encoded protein: CASSQGTGTDNTEAFF.